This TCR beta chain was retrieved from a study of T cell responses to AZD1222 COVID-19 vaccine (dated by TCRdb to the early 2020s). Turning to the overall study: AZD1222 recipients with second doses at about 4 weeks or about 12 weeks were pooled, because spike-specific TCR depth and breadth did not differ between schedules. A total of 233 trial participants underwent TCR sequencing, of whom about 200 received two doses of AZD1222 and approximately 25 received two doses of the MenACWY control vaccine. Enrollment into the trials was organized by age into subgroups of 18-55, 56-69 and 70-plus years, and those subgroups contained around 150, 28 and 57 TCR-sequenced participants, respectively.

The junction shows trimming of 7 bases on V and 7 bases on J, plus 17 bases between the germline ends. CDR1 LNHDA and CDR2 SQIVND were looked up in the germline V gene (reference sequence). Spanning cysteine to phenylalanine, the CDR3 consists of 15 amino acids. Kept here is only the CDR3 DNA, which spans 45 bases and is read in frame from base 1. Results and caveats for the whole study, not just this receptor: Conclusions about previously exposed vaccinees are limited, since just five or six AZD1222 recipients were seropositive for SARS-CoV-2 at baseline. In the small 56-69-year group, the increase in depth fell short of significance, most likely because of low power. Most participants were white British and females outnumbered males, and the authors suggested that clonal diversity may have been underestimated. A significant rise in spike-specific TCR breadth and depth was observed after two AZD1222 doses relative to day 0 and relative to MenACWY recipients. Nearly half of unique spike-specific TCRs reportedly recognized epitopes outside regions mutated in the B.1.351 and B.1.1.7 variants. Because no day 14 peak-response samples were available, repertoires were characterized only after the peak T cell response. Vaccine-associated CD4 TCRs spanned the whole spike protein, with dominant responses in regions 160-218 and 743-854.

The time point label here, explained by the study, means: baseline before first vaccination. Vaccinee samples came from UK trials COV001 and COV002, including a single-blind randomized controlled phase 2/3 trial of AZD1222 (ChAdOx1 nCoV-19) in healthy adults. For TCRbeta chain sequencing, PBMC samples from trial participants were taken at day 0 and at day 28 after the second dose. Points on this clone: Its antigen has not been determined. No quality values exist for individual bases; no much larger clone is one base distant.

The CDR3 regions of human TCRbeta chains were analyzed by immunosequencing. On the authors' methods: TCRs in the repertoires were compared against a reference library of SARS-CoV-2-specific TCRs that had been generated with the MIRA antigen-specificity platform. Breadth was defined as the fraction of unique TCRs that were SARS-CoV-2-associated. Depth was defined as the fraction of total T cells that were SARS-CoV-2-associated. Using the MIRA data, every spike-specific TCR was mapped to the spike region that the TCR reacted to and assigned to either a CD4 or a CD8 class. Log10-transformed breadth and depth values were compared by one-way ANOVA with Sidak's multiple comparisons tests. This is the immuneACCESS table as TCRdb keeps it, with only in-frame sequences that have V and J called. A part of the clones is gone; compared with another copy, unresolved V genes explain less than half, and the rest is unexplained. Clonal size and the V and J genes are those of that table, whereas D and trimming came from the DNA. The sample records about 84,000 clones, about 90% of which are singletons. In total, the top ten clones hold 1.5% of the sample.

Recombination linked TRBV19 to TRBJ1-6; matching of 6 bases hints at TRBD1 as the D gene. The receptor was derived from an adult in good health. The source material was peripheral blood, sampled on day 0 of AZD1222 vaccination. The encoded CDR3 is CASKEPGHHNSPLHF. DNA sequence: TGTGCCAGTAAAGAACCGGGACATCACAATTCACCCCTCCACTTT.